The 29 T cell receptor beta chains reported below all come from one sample, sequenced in a study of immune evolution from preneoplasia to lung adenocarcinoma. Assay used: immunoSEQ multiplex PCR; TCRdb lists only in-frame clones, some missing. The profile shows 5,000 to 6,500 clones, roughly 85% of them singletons. Specimen: FFPE adjacent normal lung tissue. These receptors originate from a person in their 70s with lung adenocarcinoma.

V usage is TRBV30 and J usage is TRBJ1-5; D is unresolved. With 3 bases removed from V and 0 bases from J, the gap between germline ends came to 9 bases. CDR1 GTSNPN and CDR2 SVGIG come from the germline V gene (reference sequence). The CDR3 consists of 14 residues. CDR3 sequence reads: CAWRAESSNQPQHF. The CDR3, as DNA: TGTGCCTGGAGAGCTGAGAGTAGCAATCAGCCCCAGCATTTT.

This chain links TRBV5-1 with TRBJ2-1; TRBD2 is a possible D gene (6 bases). The CDR3 extends over 16 amino acids. Germline CDR1 and CDR2: SGHRS and YFSETQ. V was trimmed by 4 bases and J by 0 bases, leaving 14 bases between them. The CDR3 here is CASSPAGTRSYNEQFF. In DNA form, the CDR3 reads TGCGCCAGCAGCCCGGCGGGGACCCGCTCCTACAATGAGCAGTTCTTC.

This rearrangement joins TRBV30 to TRBJ2-7, with D unclear. Germline-derived CDR1 and CDR2 are GTSNPN and SVGIG (reference sequence). This CDR3 has 12 amino acids. With 1 base removed from V and 3 bases from J, the gap between germline ends came to 7 bases. CDR3 region: CAWSGTYYEQYF. In DNA form, the CDR3 reads TGTGCCTGGAGTGGGACCTACTACGAGCAGTACTTC.

The chain links TRBV18 to TRBJ1-1; D might be TRBD1 (5 bases). V was clipped by 4 bases and J by 0 bases, with 15 bases between them. Germline CDR1 reads KGHSH; CDR2 reads LQKENI. This CDR3 is 16 amino acids long. For the CDR3, the DNA is TGTGCCAGCTCACGGACTAAGACAGCAATGAACACTGAAGCTTTCTTT. Translating gives CASSRTKTAMNTEAFF.

The chain uses TRBV15 and TRBJ2-5, with D tentatively TRBD2 (6 bases). V was trimmed by 0 bases and J by 2 bases, leaving 10 bases between them. The CDR3 spans 15 residues. The germline gives CDR1 LNHNV, CDR2 YYDKDF (reference sequence). CDR3 sequence reads: CATSRDSGGQETQYF. CDR3 DNA sequence: TGTGCCACCAGCAGAGATAGCGGCGGACAAGAGACCCAGTACTTC.

V usage is TRBV5-1 and J usage is TRBJ2-7; no firm D call. The CDR3 spans 14 residues. Germline V gives CDR1 SGHRS, CDR2 YFSETQ. V lost 2 bases and J lost 5, with 14 bases in between. Here the CDR3 DNA reads TGCGCCAGCAGCTTCAGAGAGCGAGTAAACGAGCAGTACTTC. This gives the protein CASSFRERVNEQYF.

This rearrangement joins TRBV30 to TRBJ1-3; D unclear. The V gene lost 2 bases and the J gene lost 3 bases, with 5 bases spanning the gap. Germline V lookup: CDR1 GTSNPN, CDR2 SVGIG (reference sequence). CDR3 length equals 12 residues. CDR3 loop: CAWSKIGNTIYF. In DNA, the CDR3 is TGTGCCTGGAGTAAGATTGGAAACACCATATATTTT.

The chain joins TRBV5-6 to TRBJ2-2; perhaps TRBD2 as D (6 bases). Looked up from germline, CDR1 is SGHDT and CDR2 is YYEEEE. The CDR3 runs to 14 residues. V was shortened by 0 bases and J by 9 bases, with 12 bases between the two germline ends. The CDR3 region is CASSLDGDSRELFF. For the CDR3, the DNA is TGTGCCAGCAGCTTGGACGGGGACTCCCGGGAGCTGTTTTTT. Complete variable domain (other parts from reference TRBV5-6 and TRBJ2-2): DAGVTQSPTHLIKTRGQQVTLRCSPKSGHDTVSWYQQALGQGPQFIFQYYEEEERQRGNFPDRFSGHQFPNYSSELNVNALLLGDSALYLCASSLDGDSRELFFGEGSRLTVL.

CDR3: CASSESYWGYTF. The CDR3 nucleotides read TGTGCCAGCAGTGAATCTTACTGGGGCTACACCTTC. The J gene is TRBJ1-2, the V gene TRBV2, with D hard to call. Germline CDR1 reads SNHLY; CDR2 reads FYNNEI. Trimming pared 2 bases from V and 8 bases from J, leaving 9 bases between. The CDR3 extends over 12 amino acids.

The V gene is TRBV5-6, the J gene TRBJ2-7; a weak D match, TRBD1 (6 bases). The CDR3 runs 15 residues. In germline, CDR1 is SGHDT, CDR2 YYEEEE. V gave up 4 bases and J gave up 0 bases, with 14 bases separating them. CDR3 protein: CASSRWTVSSYEQYF. In DNA form, the CDR3 reads TGTGCCAGCAGCCGTTGGACAGTGAGCTCCTACGAGCAGTACTTC.

The chain links TRBV2 to TRBJ2-1, with D unresolved. The ends were cut back, 6 bases at V and 6 bases at J, with 12 bases in the middle. The CDR3 spans 13 residues. Germline lookup yields CDR1 SNHLY and CDR2 FYNNEI. CDR3 in DNA: TGTGCCAGCAGCGTCAACTCCGGCAATGAGCAGTTCTTC. It is translated as CASSVNSGNEQFF.

J is TRBJ1-1 and V is TRBV28; a weak D match, TRBD1 (5 bases). This CDR3 comprises 14 residues. Germline-derived CDR1 and CDR2 are MDHEN and SYDVKM. Trimming removed 4 bases at V and 5 bases at J, with 14 bases between. This CDR3 reads CASSSSGGGTEAFF. CDR3 in DNA: TGTGCCAGCAGTTCCTCGGGGGGAGGAACTGAAGCTTTCTTT.

This rearrangement joins TRBV11-3 to TRBJ1-3; D unresolved. CDR1 and CDR2 (germline): SGHNT, YENEEA. CDR3 length: 14 amino acids. The V end lost 5 bases, the J end lost 1 base, and 9 bases lay between the germline ends. CDR3: CASSPHLSGNTIYF. The CDR3 coding sequence is TGTGCCAGCAGCCCCCATTTGTCTGGAAACACCATATATTTT.

This clone is categorized as large. The rearrangement joins TRBV5-1 to TRBJ2-3; tentatively, D is TRBD1 or TRBD2 (6 bases each). V gave up 5 bases and J gave up 5 bases, with 21 bases separating them. Germline V CDR1 and CDR2: SGHRS, YFSETQ. The CDR3 extends over 16 amino acids. The CDR3 is CASRLQGGPQRDTQYF. Here the CDR3 DNA reads TGCGCCAGCAGATTGCAAGGGGGGCCGCAGAGAGATACGCAGTATTTT.

This chain joins TRBV6-1 and TRBJ1-2; 8 bases fit TRBD1. CDR3 length: 13 amino acids. V dropped 4 bases and J dropped 8; count of bases not matched to a gene: 6. Germline CDR1 reads MNHNS; CDR2 reads SASEGT. CDR3 in DNA: TGTGCCAGCAGTGTACAGGGGGAGGACGGCTACACCTTC. Translating gives CASSVQGEDGYTF.

The V and J genes are TRBV10-3 and TRBJ1-1, with 8 bases fitting TRBD1. After removal of 10 bases from V and 4 bases from J, the junction contained 5 bases not matched to a gene. This CDR3 spans 12 amino acids. Germline V gene lookup returns CDR1 ENHRY and CDR2 SYGVKD. CDR3 region: CATGQGGTEAFF. The DNA for the CDR3 is TGTGCCACCGGACAGGGTGGCACTGAAGCTTTCTTT.

The chain combines TRBV7-2 with TRBJ2-7; 8 bases are shared with TRBD1. Trimming cost V 4 bases and J 5 bases; bases outside gene matches: 10. CDR3 length: 15 residues. Germline V gene sequence: CDR1 SGHTA, CDR2 FQGNSA. The CDR3 nucleotides are TGTGCCAGCAGCTATACAGGGGGGATTCGGAACGAGCAGTACTTC. It codes for CASSYTGGIRNEQYF.

In DNA, the CDR3 is TGTGCCAGCAGCCAAAGGGCCCTACACGGACAGGGACCGACCTACGAGCAGTACTTC. It specifies CASSQRALHGQGPTYEQYF. This rearrangement joins TRBV9 to TRBJ2-7; TRBD1 matches at 8 bases. V lost 4 bases to trimming and J lost 2 bases; unmatched junction nucleotides: 20. Germline V gene lookup returns CDR1 SGDLS and CDR2 YYNGEE. The CDR3 extends over 19 amino acids.

The gene calls are TRBV30 and TRBJ2-4; D is unclear. In germline, CDR1 is GTSNPN, CDR2 SVGIG (reference sequence). CDR3 length equals 14 residues. The V gene lost 0 bases and the J gene lost 1 base, with 7 bases spanning the gap. The chain's CDR3 is CAWSVGWAKNIQYF. CDR3 nucleotides: TGTGCCTGGAGTGTAGGGTGGGCCAAAAACATTCAGTACTTC.

The rearrangement joins TRBV27 to TRBJ2-7; D might be TRBD1 (5 bases). In germline, CDR1 is MNHEY, CDR2 SMNVEV (reference sequence). The CDR3 runs to 13 residues. V lost 3 bases, J lost 5 bases, and 11 bases lay in between. The CDR3 is CASSFSGFHEQYF. CDR3 coding DNA: TGTGCCAGCAGTTTCTCAGGGTTCCACGAGCAGTACTTC.

The rearrangement uses TRBV9 and TRBJ2-7; 8 nucleotides agree with TRBD2. The ends lost 4 bases at V and 4 bases at J; junction bases unmatched: 13. This CDR3 spans 16 amino acids. In germline, CDR1 is SGDLS, CDR2 YYNGEE. This CDR3 is CASSPRGGLAGYEQYF. The DNA for the CDR3 is TGTGCCAGCAGCCCCAGGGGAGGGCTAGCGGGTTACGAGCAGTACTTC.

The V and J genes are TRBV6-7 and TRBJ1-1; D possibly corresponds to TRBD1 (5 bases). TRBV6-7 is an ORF; its function is uncertain. The CDR3 has 15 amino acids. V was shortened by 8 bases and J by 0 bases, with 16 bases between the two germline ends. CDR3 coding DNA: TGTGCCAGCCCCACGTTGTGCAGGGTGAACACTGAAGCTTTCTTT. It is translated as CASPTLCRVNTEAFF.

V is TRBV5-4 and J is TRBJ1-4; 9 bases map to TRBD1. CDR3 length: 16 residues. The V gene's germline CDR1 is SGHNT and CDR2 YYREEE (reference sequence). The V and J ends lost 0 bases and 3 bases, in that order; junction bases with no gene match: 3. This CDR3 is CASSLGGQGSNEKLFF. The DNA for the CDR3 is TGTGCCAGCAGCTTGGGGGGACAGGGTTCTAATGAAAAACTGTTTTTT.

CDR3 DNA: TGCGCCAGCAGCTTGGATGGGACAGGGACCTACGAGCAGTACTTC. Amino acids: CASSLDGTGTYEQYF. V and J are TRBV5-1 and TRBJ2-7; 9 bases are shared with TRBD1. The CDR3 is 15 amino acids. The junction had 3 bases not matched to a gene; V was cut back by 0 bases and J by 2 bases. Germline assignment: CDR1 SGHRS and CDR2 YFSETQ.

This rearrangement joins TRBV15 to TRBJ2-3, with D possibly TRBD2 on 5 matching bases. Trimming cost V 3 bases and J 2 bases, with 6 bases left between them. The CDR3 runs to 13 residues. Germline V CDR1 and CDR2: LNHNV, YYDKDF (reference sequence). The CDR3 spells CATSSRDTDTQYF. CDR3 nucleotide sequence: TGTGCCACCAGCAGCCGGGACACAGATACGCAGTATTTT.

There are a few counts of this clone. V is TRBV30 and J is TRBJ1-1; D gene ambiguous. CDR3 length: 17 residues. V gave up 3 bases and J gave up 1 base, with 21 bases separating them. Germline V gene lookup returns CDR1 GTSNPN and CDR2 SVGIG (reference sequence). CDR3 bases: TGTGCCTGGAGCCCAAGAAATTTCGGACGGAAGAACACTGAAGCTTTCTTT. Encoded protein: CAWSPRNFGRKNTEAFF.

This chain connects TRBV5-8 to TRBJ1-2, with a tentative D call TRBD1 (5 bases). Germline CDR1 and CDR2: SGHTS and YDEGEE. The CDR3 consists of 16 residues. The germline V and J ends were trimmed by 6 bases and 0 bases, with 18 bases remaining between them. The CDR3 DNA follows: TGTGCCAGCATCATCCCCCGGGACCACTCTAACTATGGCTACACCTTC. It codes for CASIIPRDHSNYGYTF.

This clone was detected a few times. The chain uses TRBV18 and TRBJ2-1; D is possibly TRBD1 or TRBD2 (5 bases each). The length of the CDR3 is 16 residues. Trimming removed 3 bases at V and 4 bases at J, with 16 bases between. Germline CDR1 KGHSH, CDR2 LQKENI. Here the CDR3 DNA reads TGTGCCAGCTCACCCCCGACGAGGGGCCGTTACAATGAGCAGTTCTTC. Amino acid sequence: CASSPPTRGRYNEQFF. Filled out from reference TRBV18 and TRBJ2-1, the complete variable domain reads NAGVMQNPRHLVRRRGQEARLRCSPMKGHSHVYWYRQLPEEGLKFMVYLQKENIIDESGMPKERFSAEFPKEGPSILRIQQVVRGDSAAYFCASSPPTRGRYNEQFFGPGTRLTVL.

The rearrangement links TRBV4-2 to TRBJ2-1; 11 positions agree with TRBD2. The CDR3 sequence is 19 residues long. The V and J ends lost 1 base and 0 bases, in that order; junction bases with no gene match: 8. Germline values: CDR1 LGHNA, CDR2 YNFKEQ. As DNA, the CDR3 is TGTGCCAGCAGCCAAGTGGCTAGCGGGGGGCCGAGCTCCTACAATGAGCAGTTCTTC. Encoded protein: CASSQVASGGPSSYNEQFF.